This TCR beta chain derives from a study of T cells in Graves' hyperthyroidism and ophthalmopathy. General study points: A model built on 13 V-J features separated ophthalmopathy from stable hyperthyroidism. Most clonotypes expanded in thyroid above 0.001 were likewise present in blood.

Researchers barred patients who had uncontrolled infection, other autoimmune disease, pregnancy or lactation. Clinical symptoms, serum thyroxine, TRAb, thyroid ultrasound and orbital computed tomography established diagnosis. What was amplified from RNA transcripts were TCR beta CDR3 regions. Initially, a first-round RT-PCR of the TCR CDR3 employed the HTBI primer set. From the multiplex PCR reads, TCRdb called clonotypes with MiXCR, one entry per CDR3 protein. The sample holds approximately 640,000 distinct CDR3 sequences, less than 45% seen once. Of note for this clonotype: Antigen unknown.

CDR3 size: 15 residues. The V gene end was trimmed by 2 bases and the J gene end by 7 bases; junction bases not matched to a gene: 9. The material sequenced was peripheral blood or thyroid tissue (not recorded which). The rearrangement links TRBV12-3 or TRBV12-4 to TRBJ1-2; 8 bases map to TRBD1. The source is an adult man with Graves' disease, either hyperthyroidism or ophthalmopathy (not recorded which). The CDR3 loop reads CASSLKGQGSSGYTF. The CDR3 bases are TGTGCCAGCAGTTTAAAAGGACAGGGAAGTTCTGGCTACACCTTC.